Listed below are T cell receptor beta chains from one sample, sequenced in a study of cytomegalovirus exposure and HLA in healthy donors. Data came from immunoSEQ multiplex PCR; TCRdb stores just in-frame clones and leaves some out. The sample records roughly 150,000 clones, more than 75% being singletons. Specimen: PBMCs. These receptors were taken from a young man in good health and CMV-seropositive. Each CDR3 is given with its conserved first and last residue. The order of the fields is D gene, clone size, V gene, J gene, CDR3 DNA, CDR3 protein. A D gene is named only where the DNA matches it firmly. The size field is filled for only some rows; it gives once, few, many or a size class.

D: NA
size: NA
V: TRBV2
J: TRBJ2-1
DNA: TGTGCCAGCAGTGTACCGGGAACCTACAATGAGCAGTTCTTC
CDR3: CASSVPGTYNEQFF

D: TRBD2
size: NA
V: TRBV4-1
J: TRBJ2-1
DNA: TGCGCCAGCAGCCTGGGACTAGCGGGGGACCAACGGGGGAATGAGCAGTTCTTC
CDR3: CASSLGLAGDQRGNEQFF

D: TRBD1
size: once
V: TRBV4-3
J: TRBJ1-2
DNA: TGCGCCAGCAGCCAAGAACCCGGGACAGGGAGCTACACCTTC
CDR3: CASSQEPGTGSYTF

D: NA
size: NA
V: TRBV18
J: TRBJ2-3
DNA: TGTGCCAGCTCACCACCGCAGGGTACAGGCACAGATACGCAGTATTTT
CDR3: CASSPPQGTGTDTQYF

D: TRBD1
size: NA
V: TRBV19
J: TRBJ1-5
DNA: TGTGCCAGTAGTTACCGGGACAGGGGAGGGGGCAATCAGCCCCAGCATTTT
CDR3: CASSYRDRGGGNQPQHF

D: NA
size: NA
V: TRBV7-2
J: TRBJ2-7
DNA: TGTGCCAGCAGCTACTCCGGGACAACAGCCTACGAGCAGTACTTC
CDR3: CASSYSGTTAYEQYF

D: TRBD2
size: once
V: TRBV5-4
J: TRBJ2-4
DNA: TGTGCCAGCATTGGGGGGGGGAAAAACATTCAGTACTTC
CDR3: CASIGGGKNIQYF

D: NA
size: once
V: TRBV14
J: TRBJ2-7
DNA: TGTGCCAGCAGCCAGGGGAGAGCCTACGAGCAGTACTTC
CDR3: CASSQGRAYEQYF

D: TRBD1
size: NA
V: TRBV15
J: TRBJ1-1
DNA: TGTGCCACCAGCAGAGAAACAGGGGATACTATGAACACTGAAGCTTTCTTT
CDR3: CATSRETGDTMNTEAFF

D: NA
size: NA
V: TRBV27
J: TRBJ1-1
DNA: TGTGCCAGCAATGTTGGGGGCCTACGGATGAACACTGAAGCTTTCTTT
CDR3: CASNVGGLRMNTEAFF

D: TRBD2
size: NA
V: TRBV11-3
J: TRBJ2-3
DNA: TGTGCCAGCAGCTTAGACCAGGGACTAGCGGGAATTATCACAGATACGCAGTATTTT
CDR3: CASSLDQGLAGIITDTQYF

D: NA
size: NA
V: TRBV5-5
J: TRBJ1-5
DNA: TGTGCCAGCAGCTTGAGGCTTGCAGGGCCCCTATCTTCCCAGCATTTT
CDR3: CASSLRLAGPLSSQHF

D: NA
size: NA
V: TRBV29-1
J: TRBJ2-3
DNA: TGCAGCGTTGAAGTTCCCCGGGTGGTTACAGATACGCAGTATTTT
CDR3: CSVEVPRVVTDTQYF

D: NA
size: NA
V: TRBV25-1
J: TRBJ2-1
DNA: TGTGCCAGCAGCGTCAGCGGACTTGAGCAGTTCTTC
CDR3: CASSVSGLEQFF

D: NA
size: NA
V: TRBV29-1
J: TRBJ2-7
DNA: TGCAGCGTAGCGGATGGGCCTAACGAGCAGTACTTC
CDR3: CSVADGPNEQYF

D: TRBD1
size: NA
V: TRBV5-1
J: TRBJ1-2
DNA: TGCGCCAGCAGCACGCCAAGGACAGGGTACGGCTACACCTTC
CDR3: CASSTPRTGYGYTF

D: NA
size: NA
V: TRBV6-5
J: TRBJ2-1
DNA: TGTGCCAGCACCGGGGGGCTACACAATGAGCAGTTCTTC
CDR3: CASTGGLHNEQFF

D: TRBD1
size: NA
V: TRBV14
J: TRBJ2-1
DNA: TGTGCCAGCAGCCCTCCAGGGGGCGTCTCCTACAATGAGCAGTTCTTC
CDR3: CASSPPGGVSYNEQFF

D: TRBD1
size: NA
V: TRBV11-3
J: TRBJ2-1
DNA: TGTGCCAGCAGCTTAGATGGATGGGGGACAGGGGACCACAATGAGCAGTTCTTC
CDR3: CASSLDGWGTGDHNEQFF

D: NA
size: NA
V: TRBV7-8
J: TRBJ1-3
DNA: TGTGCCAGCAGCTTAGCGCCAGGGAGGTCTGGAAACACCATATATTTT
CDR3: CASSLAPGRSGNTIYF

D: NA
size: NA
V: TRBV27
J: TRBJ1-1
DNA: TGTGCCAGCAGTTTAGAGGGGGACACTGAAGCTTTCTTT
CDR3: CASSLEGDTEAFF

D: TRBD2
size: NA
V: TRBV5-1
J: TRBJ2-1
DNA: TGCGCCAGCAGCCCGGGACTAGCGGGAGGGGGCTCCTACAATGAGCAGTTCTTC
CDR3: CASSPGLAGGGSYNEQFF

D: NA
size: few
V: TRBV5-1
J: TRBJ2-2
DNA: TGCGCCAGCAGCTTAGGGGGTACGAACACCGGGGAGCTGTTTTTT
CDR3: CASSLGGTNTGELFF

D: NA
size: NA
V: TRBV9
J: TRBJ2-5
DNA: TGTGCCAGCAGCGTAGGGAGCCTGGAGACCCAGTACTTC
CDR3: CASSVGSLETQYF

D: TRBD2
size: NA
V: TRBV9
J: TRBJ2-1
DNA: TGTGCCAGCAGCGCCCGGGGAGGGACTAGCCGCAATGAGCAGTTCTTC
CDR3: CASSARGGTSRNEQFF

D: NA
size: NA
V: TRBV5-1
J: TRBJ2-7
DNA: TGCGCCAGCAGCTTGGCAGCTGGGCAGGGGTCCTACGAGCAGTACTTC
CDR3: CASSLAAGQGSYEQYF

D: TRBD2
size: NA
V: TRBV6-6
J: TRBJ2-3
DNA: TGTGCCAGCAGTTCGCCGGGGGGGCGAGGAGATACGCAGTATTTT
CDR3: CASSSPGGRGDTQYF

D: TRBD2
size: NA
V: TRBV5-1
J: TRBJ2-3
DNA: TGCGCCAGCAGCCCGACTAGCGTTTACACAGATACGCAGTATTTT
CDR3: CASSPTSVYTDTQYF

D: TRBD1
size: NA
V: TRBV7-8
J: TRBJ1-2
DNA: TGTGCCAGCAGCCGCCCTAGTTCGTCCGGACCGGGACAGGGGAGTTTTAACTATGGCTACACCTTC
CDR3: CASSRPSSSGPGQGSFNYGYTF

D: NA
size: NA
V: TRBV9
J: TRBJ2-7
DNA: TGTGCCAGCAGCGTAGAAGGGGCAACTATTGCTCACGAGCAGTACTTC
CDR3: CASSVEGATIAHEQYF

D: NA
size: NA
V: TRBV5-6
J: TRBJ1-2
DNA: TGTGCCAGCAGCTCCATGATAGCTAACTATGGCTACACCTTC
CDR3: CASSSMIANYGYTF

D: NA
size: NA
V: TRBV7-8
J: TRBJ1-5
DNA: TGTGCCAGCAGCTTTACAGAGCGGCAGCCCCAGCATTTT
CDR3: CASSFTERQPQHF

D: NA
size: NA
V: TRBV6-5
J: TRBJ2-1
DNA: TGTGCCAGCAGTTACTCTCCGGAGAATGAGCAGTTCTTC
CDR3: CASSYSPENEQFF

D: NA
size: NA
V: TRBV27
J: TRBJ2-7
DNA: TGTGCCAGCAGTCCCCAACTTAACAGGCCCGCCTACGAGCAGTACTTC
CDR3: CASSPQLNRPAYEQYF

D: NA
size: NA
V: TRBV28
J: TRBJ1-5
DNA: TGTGCCAGCAGCATGGCAGGGTCGAATCAGCCCCAGCATTTT
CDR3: CASSMAGSNQPQHF

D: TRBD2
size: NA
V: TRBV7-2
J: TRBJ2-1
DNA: TGTGCCAGCACCTTGACTAGCGGGAGGGGTGAGCAGTTCTTC
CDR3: CASTLTSGRGEQFF